This TCR beta chain was identified during a study of T cell changes during pregnancy in multiple sclerosis. This CDR3 has 19 amino acids. The V end was cut by 0 bases, the J end by 0 bases, with 18 bases between. In germline, CDR1 is SGHRS, CDR2 YFSETQ. Method: immunoSEQ multiplex PCR; TCRdb's copy keeps in-frame clones and lacks some. Among about 38,000 clones listed, 85% to 95% were seen once. The material was CD4+ T cells from peripheral blood mononuclear cells, obtained in the second trimester of pregnancy. The receptor was derived from a female donor with multiple sclerosis, enrolled in a pregnancy study. This chain links TRBV5-1 with TRBJ2-2; no firm D call. Here the CDR3 DNA reads TGCGCCAGCAGCTTGGGGCTACTCGCACTAAGCGCGAACACCGGGGAGCTGTTTTTT. Translation: CASSLGLLALSANTGELFF.